This section outlines one TCR beta chain sequence together with its context. Here immunoSEQ multiplex PCR was the method, and the copy in TCRdb shows in-frame clones only, minus some. The table records tens of thousands of clones, roughly 70% of them present only once. Germline V gene sequence: CDR1 MDHEN, CDR2 SYDVKM. V trimming: 6 bases; J trimming: 0 bases; junction bases outside the gene matches: 4. The CDR3 loop spans 14 amino acids. This specimen belongs to a study of blood T cell repertoires in COVID-19. Background on the study: Sources were T cells, B-cell-depleted T cells, or PBMCs; the material itself was cDNA or gDNA.

This TCR was sampled from a human donor with acute or convalescent COVID-19. The donor label of this sample is uncertain. The source material was peripheral blood. The chain joins TRBV28 to TRBJ2-7, with 8 bases aligning to TRBD2. The CDR3 loop is CASSRGGSSYEQYF. As DNA, the CDR3 is TGTGCCAGCAGCCGGGGGGGGAGCTCCTACGAGCAGTACTTC.